The 22 T cell receptor beta chains listed next were all sequenced from one sample in a study of control samples from healthy donors and cancer patients. The repertoire was sequenced with immunoSEQ multiplex PCR; TCRdb's copy has only in-frame clones and lacks some. The sample holds about 51,000 clones, 80% seen once. Material for sequencing was blood. The receptors were gathered from a man aged 65 to 79 in good health.

The chain has TRBV7-9 and TRBJ2-7, with 14 positions matching TRBD2. The trim removed 9 bases at V and 3 bases at J, leaving 10 bases unmatched. Germline V gene lookup returns CDR1 SEHNR and CDR2 FQNEAQ (reference sequence). The CDR3 covers 16 residues. The CDR3 reads CARIASGLAGDYEQYF. CDR3 nucleotides: TGTGCCAGGATCGCATCGGGACTAGCGGGGGACTACGAGCAGTACTTC.

This clone was detected only once. The chain combines TRBV6-1 with TRBJ1-3; TRBD1 aligns across 7 bases. CDR3 length: 17 residues. Germline CDR1 and CDR2: MNHNS and SASEGT. Trimming at V came to 3 bases and at J to 3 bases, leaving 11 bases not matched to a gene. CDR3 DNA sequence: TGTGCCAGCAGTGAGAGCCTCTATAGGGGGCTTGGAAACACCATATATTTT. This encodes CASSESLYRGLGNTIYF.

The chain joins TRBV24-1 to TRBJ1-5; D is unresolved. The CDR3 sequence is 18 residues long. Trimming left V 10 bases short and J 6 bases short, with 30 bases between. CDR1 is KGHDR, CDR2 SFDVKD, per germline. CDR3 nucleotide sequence: TGTGCCACAAGAAAGACGGGCTCCTGCGCCTCCTTTGGTCAGCCCCAGCATTTT. Protein: CATRKTGSCASFGQPQHF.

The CDR3 loop is CASQTGGQPQHF. The CDR3 DNA is TGCGCCAGCCAGACAGGGGGTCAGCCCCAGCATTTT. The chain joins TRBV10-2 to TRBJ1-5; TRBD1 matches 9 bases. There are 12 residues in the CDR3. The V segment lost 8 bases and the J segment 6 bases; nucleotides outside the gene matches: 2. Germline V CDR1 and CDR2: WSHSY, SAAADI.

This chain links TRBV19 with TRBJ1-2; no clear D gene. This CDR3 is 11 amino acids long. Trimming removed 2 bases at V and 8 bases at J, with 6 bases between. CDR1 is LNHDA and CDR2 is SQIVND in the germline V gene (reference sequence). CDR3 DNA sequence: TGTGCCAGTAGTATATACAAGGGCTACACCTTC. Translated: CASSIYKGYTF.

This rearrangement joins TRBV5-5 to TRBJ1-2; D is uncertain. Germline CDR1 is SGHKS and CDR2 is YYEKEE (reference sequence). The CDR3 sequence is 15 residues long. The V end lost 1 base, the J end lost 4 bases, and 14 bases lay between the germline ends. In DNA form, the CDR3 reads TGTGCCAGCAGCTTGTCCCCGAGTAAGGGCTATGGCTACACCTTC. This codes for CASSLSPSKGYGYTF.

Note on this clone: Relative to the germline gene, one junction end is altered; a read error may explain this. The chain joins TRBV5-4 to TRBJ2-1; 9 bases fit TRBD2. The CDR3 loop spans 16 amino acids. Germline loops: CDR1 SGHNT, CDR2 YYREEE (reference sequence). The CDR3 coding sequence is TGTGCCAGCAGCGTCATGGCGGGAGGGCCTCTCAAGGAGCGACTCTTC. Protein: CASSVMAGGPLKERLF. The full variable domain, its missing parts supplied by reference TRBV5-4 and TRBJ2-1, is ETGVTQSPTHLIKTRGQQVTLRCSSQSGHNTVSWYQQALGQGPQFIFQYYREEENGRGNFPPRFSGLQFPNYSSELNVNALELDDSALYLCASSVMAGGPLKERLFGPGTRLTVL.

This chain uses TRBV11-2 with TRBJ2-1, with TRBD2 matching over 9 bases. The germline CDR1 and CDR2 sequences are SGHAT and FQNNGV. After removal of 5 bases from V and 0 bases from J, the junction contained 2 bases not matched to a gene. CDR3 length equals 15 residues. CDR3 amino acids: CASSHSGSSYNEQFF. CDR3 DNA: TGTGCCAGCAGCCATAGCGGGAGCTCCTACAATGAGCAGTTCTTC.

The V and J genes are TRBV28 and TRBJ1-5, with a tentative D call TRBD1 (5 bases). This CDR3 spans 15 amino acids. Germline V gene lookup returns CDR1 MDHEN and CDR2 SYDVKM. V was pared by 5 bases and J by 3 bases, with 14 bases between. CDR3 sequence (DNA): TGTGCCAGCAGTCCTCCCGGGACGACCAATCAGCCCCAGCATTTT. As protein: CASSPPGTTNQPQHF. Looking up the rest from reference TRBV28 and TRBJ1-5 gives the full variable domain: DVKVTQSSRYLVKRTGEKVFLECVQDMDHENMFWYRQDPGLGLRLIYFSYDVKMKEKGDIPEGYSVSREKKERFSLILESASTNQTSMYLCASSPPGTTNQPQHFGDGTRLSIL.

This clone has just one count. The CDR3 protein is CASSISTDRLNTEAFF. The DNA of the CDR3 is TGTGCCAGTAGTATCTCGACGGACAGGTTGAACACTGAAGCTTTCTTT. The chain is built from TRBV19 and TRBJ1-1, with 7 bases that match TRBD1. Unmatched junction bases numbered 7, after V lost 3 bases and J lost 0 bases. The CDR3 sequence is 16 residues long. The germline V gene encodes CDR1 LNHDA and CDR2 SQIVND (reference sequence). The full variable domain, with the rest looked up from reference TRBV19 and TRBJ1-1, is DGGITQSPKYLFRKEGQNVTLSCEQNLNHDAMYWYRQDPGQGLRLIYYSQIVNDFQKGDIAEGYSVSREKKESFPLTVTSAQKNPTAFYLCASSISTDRLNTEAFFGQGTRLTVV.

The rearrangement links TRBV5-5 to TRBJ1-3; 10 bases map to TRBD1. In germline, CDR1 is SGHKS, CDR2 YYEKEE (reference sequence). This CDR3 comprises 16 residues. The J segment lost 0 bases and the V segment lost 1 base, leaving 1 base of the junction unmatched. The CDR3 DNA follows: TGTGCCAGCAGCTTGAGGACAGGGGGCTCTGGAAACACCATATATTTT. Its protein is CASSLRTGGSGNTIYF.

The chain couples TRBV19 to TRBJ2-7; D call uncertain. The CDR3 has 13 residues. Germline V gene lookup returns CDR1 LNHDA and CDR2 SQIVND (reference sequence). With 2 bases removed from V and 5 bases from J, the gap between germline ends came to 10 bases. CDR3 amino acids: CASSIRSANEQYF. CDR3 nucleotides: TGTGCCAGTAGTATAAGGTCGGCCAACGAGCAGTACTTC. The whole variable domain, filled in from reference TRBV19 and TRBJ2-7, reads DGGITQSPKYLFRKEGQNVTLSCEQNLNHDAMYWYRQDPGQGLRLIYYSQIVNDFQKGDIAEGYSVSREKKESFPLTVTSAQKNPTAFYLCASSIRSANEQYFGPGTRLTVT.

This rearrangement joins TRBV11-2 to TRBJ1-1; D gene ambiguous. CDR1 SGHAT and CDR2 FQNNGV come from the germline V gene. The CDR3 spans 13 residues. V was shortened by 6 bases and J by 5 bases, with 13 bases between the two germline ends. CDR3: CASSPTSGTEAFF. The DNA for the CDR3 is TGTGCCAGCAGTCCAACGTCTGGGACTGAAGCTTTCTTT.

The rearrangement links TRBV10-1 to TRBJ1-5; TRBD1 is a possible D gene (5 bases). Germline assignment: CDR1 WNHNN and CDR2 SYGVQD (reference sequence). The CDR3 is made up of 12 amino acids. Trimming stripped 7 bases from V and 7 bases from J, with 11 bases between. The CDR3 DNA reads TGCGCCAGCACTCAGGGAAGGCAGCCCCAGCATTTT. Protein: CASTQGRQPQHF.

The chain links TRBV27 to TRBJ1-1; 8 bases map to TRBD1. Trimming cost V 8 bases and J 5 bases; bases outside gene matches: 10. This CDR3 is built from 14 residues. Germline V lookup: CDR1 MNHEY, CDR2 SMNVEV (reference sequence). The CDR3 DNA reads TGTGCCAGCGCGCGGGGCAGGGGGCTGACTGAAGCTTTCTTT. Translating gives CASARGRGLTEAFF.

The chain recombines TRBV5-1 with TRBJ2-3; the D is unclear. Germline CDR1 reads SGHRS; CDR2 reads YFSETQ. V gave up 1 base and J gave up 6 bases, with 12 bases separating them. The CDR3 contains 14 residues. The DNA of the CDR3 is TGCGCCAGCAGCTTGCGTTCCCTAGGGGATACGCAGTATTTT. Its protein is CASSLRSLGDTQYF. Drawing the rest from reference TRBV5-1 and TRBJ2-3, the complete variable domain is KAGVTQTPRYLIKTRGQQVTLSCSPISGHRSVSWYQQTPGQGLQFLFEYFSETQRNKGNFPGRFSGRQFSNSRSEMNVSTLELGDSALYLCASSLRSLGDTQYFGPGTRLTVL.

The chain is built from TRBV5-1 and TRBJ2-3; 11 bases fit TRBD2. CDR1 is SGHRS, CDR2 YFSETQ, per germline. The CDR3 runs 17 residues. V trimming: 4 bases; J trimming: 4 bases; junction bases outside the gene matches: 11. CDR3 sequence: CASSPLAGGQVSDTQYF. CDR3 coding DNA: TGCGCCAGCAGCCCGTTAGCGGGGGGGCAGGTATCAGATACGCAGTATTTT.

The genes are TRBV10-3 and TRBJ2-2, with 9 positions matching TRBD2. The CDR3 spans 15 residues. Per germline, CDR1 ENHRY and CDR2 SYGVKD. Trimming at V came to 8 bases and at J to 5 bases, leaving 9 bases not matched to a gene. CDR3: CAIRPSGIDTGELFF. In nucleotides, the CDR3 is TGTGCCATCCGTCCTAGCGGGATTGATACCGGGGAGCTGTTTTTT.

This clone was recorded once. V usage is TRBV2 and J usage is TRBJ1-2; no clear D gene. This CDR3 has 15 residues. In germline, CDR1 is SNHLY, CDR2 FYNNEI. V lost 4 bases to trimming and J lost 6 bases, with 18 bases between them. The CDR3 region is CASSVAGIRINGYTF. CDR3 sequence (DNA): TGTGCCAGCAGTGTCGCGGGGATAAGGATTAATGGCTACACCTTC.

The V and J genes are TRBV5-5 and TRBJ2-5; 8 bases are a match to TRBD2. The germline gives CDR1 SGHKS, CDR2 YYEKEE (reference sequence). The CDR3 runs 15 residues. With 0 bases clipped from V and 4 bases from J, the junction kept 5 bases outside the gene matches. CDR3 in amino acids: CASSLGLAGIETQYF. The CDR3 nucleotides read TGTGCCAGCAGCTTGGGCCTAGCGGGTATAGAGACCCAGTACTTC.

This clone was counted a single time. This chain joins TRBV6-1 and TRBJ2-1; 7 nucleotides match TRBD2. Losses at the gene ends were 0 bases for V and 4 bases for J; bases not matched to a gene: 6. Germline V gene data show CDR1 as MNHNS and CDR2 as SASEGT. This CDR3 has 16 residues. CDR3 loop: CASSEARTSAYNEQFF. CDR3 nucleotides: TGTGCCAGCAGTGAAGCTCGGACTAGTGCTTACAATGAGCAGTTCTTC.

The chain uses TRBV5-1 and TRBJ2-6, with D possibly TRBD1 on 5 matching bases. The V end lost 4 bases, the J end lost 0 bases, and 8 bases lay between the germline ends. The CDR3 has 15 amino acids. CDR1 is SGHRS, CDR2 YFSETQ, per germline. CDR3 nucleotides: TGCGCCAGCAGCGGGCAGGGCTCTGGGGCCAACGTCCTGACTTTC. This sequence encodes CASSGQGSGANVLTF.